This T cell receptor beta chain emerged from a study of long-term antiretroviral therapy in people with HIV. Each contributor possessed a minimum of one pre-ART and a minimum of two post-ART PBMC samples. Version v3.0 of the immunoSEQ assay was performed at survey level. Clones were sequenced by immunoSEQ multiplex PCR, and TCRdb holds only the in-frame ones, with some missing. The table has approximately 12,000 clones, 79% seen once; the top ten hold 9.5% to 13%. About this clone: Its antigen is unidentified.

The junction had 11 bases not matched to a gene; V was cut back by 5 bases and J by 6 bases. This CDR3 is built from 15 residues. Germline V gene sequence: CDR1 SGHTA, CDR2 FQGNSA. Study-wide findings and caveats: Pre-ART-expanded clones dominated the repertoire at all time points. Whereas controls had wider CDR3 length ranges, HIV repertoires had narrower ones.

The sample consisted of unsorted PBMCs, taken 0.8 years before starting antiretroviral therapy. This TCR came from a woman in her forties with HIV. The chain is built from TRBV7-2 and TRBJ2-7; 9 nucleotides agree with TRBD1. CDR3 amino acids: CASSDRGTGSFEQYF. CDR3 in DNA: TGTGCCAGCAGCGATAGAGGGACAGGGAGTTTCGAGCAGTACTTC.